This T cell receptor (beta chain) comes out of a study of blood T cells in healthy people across ages. A sample-barcoded 5' primer and a J-beta primer mix were used in a second PCR of about 7 to 12 cycles. TCRdb processed the 5' RACE reads anew with MiXCR; each CDR3 protein has one entry. The sample carries 1.5 million to 2 million distinct CDR3 sequences, 28% recorded once. Study observations and caveats: Diversity was higher, and naive CD4+ cells more numerous, in long-lived donors than in aged donors.

The CDR3 contains 19 residues. Germline assignment: CDR1 SGHAT and CDR2 FQNNGV. The trim removed 4 bases at V and 5 bases at J, leaving 19 bases unmatched. In its sample, this clonotype was seen a few times. Its target is not known. The sample was blood. The sequence came from a woman under 40 in good health. The chain carries TRBV11-2 and TRBJ2-5; 10 positions agree with TRBD2. Written as DNA, the CDR3 is TGTGCCAGCAGCTACCACAGGGGCTGGGATAGCGGGAGGAGGGAGACCCAGTACTTC. Its translation: CASSYHRGWDSGRRETQYF.